This entry is about one T cell receptor (beta chain). The antigen this receptor binds is unknown. No quality values exist for individual bases; no much larger clone is one base distant. This entry comes from a study of blood T cell repertoires in COVID-19 (dated by TCRdb to the early 2020s). Regarding the study in general: The collaborator samples originated in the United States, Italy and Spain and spanned the acute and convalescent phases of COVID-19. The prospective study material was composed of cDNA or gDNA derived from T cells, B-cell-depleted T cells, or PBMCs. Deeply sampled blood TCRbeta repertoires from subjects exposed to, actively infected with, or recovered from COVID-19 were included in the dataset. The repertoires were released in a freely available public database meant as a resource for research on the immune response to SARS-CoV-2. Samples were obtained from the ongoing ImmuneRACE study (first 160 participants) and from 1,200 or so subjects provided by 6 global collaborators. Sample metadata almost always included a de-identified subject ID, COVID-19 status, age in years and sex. Where available, HLA class I and class II types were obtained from metadata supplied by the sample provider rather than from assay-based typing. Overall results and qualifications from the work: The amount of clinical and demographic metadata varied by source and participant and was provided uncurated.

TCRbeta CDR3 regions were amplified from genomic DNA using the immunoSEQ Assay, a bias-controlled multiplex PCR. The study's own analysis went as follows. The number of nucleated cells in each sample was estimated from the amplification of reference gene primers within the assay. To quantify the absolute abundance of each unique TCRbeta CDR3 rearrangement, sequence reads were collapsed and filtered. Productive Simpson clonality was computed per sample as the square root of Simpson's diversity index over productive rearrangements. In its TCRdb copy, this immuneACCESS table keeps in-frame sequences only and misses some clones. Where compared with another copy, unresolved V genes explain less than half of these, and the others have no known cause. Clone size and the V and J calls come from that table; the DNA yielded D and trimming. The sample table shows hundreds of thousands of clones, and around 89% are seen once. The ten largest clones represent 4.3% of the sample.

CDR1 and CDR2, looked up from the germline V gene (reference sequence), are MNHNY and SVGAGI. The CDR3 spans 14 residues, from the cysteine through the phenylalanine. CDR3 DNA is the only sequence kept; it has 42 bases, read in frame from the first base. V is shortened by 6 bases, J by 10 bases, and the region joining them spans 22 bases. Each collaborating institution followed its own protocols to collect whole blood in K2EDTA tubes. For TCRbeta analysis, collaborator samples were shipped as frozen whole blood, as isolated PBMCs, or as DNA extracted from either sample type. Recombination joined TRBV6-6 with TRBJ2-7, with no reliable assignment of the D segment. The receptor was derived from a woman younger than 45 with acute or convalescent COVID-19. Material: peripheral blood. The CDR3: CASSTAPAMNPQYF. The DNA is as follows: TGTGCCAGCAGCACAGCCCCGGCTATGAATCCACAGTACTTC.